This TCR beta chain derives from a study of spatial heterogeneity in lung cancer. CDR1 is ENHRY and CDR2 is SYGVKD in the germline V gene. The length of the CDR3 is 14 residues. Trimming pared 7 bases from V and 4 bases from J, leaving 17 bases between. Sample time point: blood at routine non-recurrence follow-up after resection. TCRdb reprocessed the 5' RACE reads via MiXCR and lists one record per CDR3 protein. The sample lists tens of thousands of distinct CDR3 sequences, about 10% occurring once. This clonotype has only one observation. The input for sequencing was PBMCs, taken at follow-up. This chain links TRBV10-3 with TRBJ2-7; the D gene could be TRBD1 or TRBD2 (6 bases each). The source is a male donor with early-stage non-small cell lung cancer. CDR3 region: CAITGSRGGYEQYF. The CDR3 nucleotides read TGTGCCATCACGGGCTCTCGAGGGGGGTACGAGCAGTACTTC.